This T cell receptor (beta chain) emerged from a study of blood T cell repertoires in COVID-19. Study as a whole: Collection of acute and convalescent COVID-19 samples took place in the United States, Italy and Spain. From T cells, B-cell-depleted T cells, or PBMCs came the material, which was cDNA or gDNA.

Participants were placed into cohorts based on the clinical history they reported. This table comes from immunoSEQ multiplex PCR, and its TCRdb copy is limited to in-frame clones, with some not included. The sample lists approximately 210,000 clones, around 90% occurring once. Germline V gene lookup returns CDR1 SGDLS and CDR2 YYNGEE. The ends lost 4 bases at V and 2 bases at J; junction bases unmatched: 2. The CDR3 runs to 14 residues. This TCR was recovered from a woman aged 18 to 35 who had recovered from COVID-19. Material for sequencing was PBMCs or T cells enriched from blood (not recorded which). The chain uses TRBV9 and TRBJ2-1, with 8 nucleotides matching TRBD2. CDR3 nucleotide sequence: TGTGCCAGCAGCCCGGGACTAGCCTACAATGAGCAGTTCTTC. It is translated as CASSPGLAYNEQFF.